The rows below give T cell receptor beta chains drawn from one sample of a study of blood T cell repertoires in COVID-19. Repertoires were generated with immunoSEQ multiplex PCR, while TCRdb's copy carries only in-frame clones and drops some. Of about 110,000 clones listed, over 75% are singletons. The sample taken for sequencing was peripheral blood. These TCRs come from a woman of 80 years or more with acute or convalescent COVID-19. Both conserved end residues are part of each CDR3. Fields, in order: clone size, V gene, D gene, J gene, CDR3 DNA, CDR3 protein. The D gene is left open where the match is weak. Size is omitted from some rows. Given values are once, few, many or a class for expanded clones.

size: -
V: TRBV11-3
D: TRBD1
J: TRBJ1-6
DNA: TGTGCCAGCAGCCTGGGACAGGGGACCCTCATGGGGCCTTCACCCCTCCACTTT
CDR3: CASSLGQGTLMGPSPLHF

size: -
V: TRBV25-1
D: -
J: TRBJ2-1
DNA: TGTGCCAGCAGTGACAGGGGATCCTACAATGAGCAGTTCTTC
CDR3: CASSDRGSYNEQFF

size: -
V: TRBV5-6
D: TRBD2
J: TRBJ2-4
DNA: TGTGCCAGCAGCTCGGGGAGGGCTCTAGCCAAAAACATTCAGTACTTC
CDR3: CASSSGRALAKNIQYF

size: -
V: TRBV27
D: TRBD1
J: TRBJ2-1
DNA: TGTGCCAGCAGTTCCCGGGACAGGGTACTACATGGCAATGAGCAGTTCTTC
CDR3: CASSSRDRVLHGNEQFF

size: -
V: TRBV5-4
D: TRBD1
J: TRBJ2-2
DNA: TGTGCCAGCAGCGTTGGGGGGGACAGGGCGGATTACACCGGGGAGCTGTTTTTT
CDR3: CASSVGGDRADYTGELFF

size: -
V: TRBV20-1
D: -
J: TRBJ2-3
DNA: TGCAGTGCTAGTCCCTCGAGAGGGTTTGGGGCAGATACGCAGTATTTT
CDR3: CSASPSRGFGADTQYF

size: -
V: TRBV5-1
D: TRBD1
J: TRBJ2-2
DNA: TGCGCCAGCAGCTTGAGGGGGCAAGGCACCGGGGAGCTGTTTTTT
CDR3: CASSLRGQGTGELFF

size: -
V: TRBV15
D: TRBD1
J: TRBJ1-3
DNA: TGTGCCACCAGCGGGGGACAGTTCTCTGGAAACACCATATATTTT
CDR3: CATSGGQFSGNTIYF

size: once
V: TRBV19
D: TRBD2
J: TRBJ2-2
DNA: TGTGCCAGTAGGAGATCACTAGCGGGGGGTTACACCGGGGAGCTGTTTTTT
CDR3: CASRRSLAGGYTGELFF

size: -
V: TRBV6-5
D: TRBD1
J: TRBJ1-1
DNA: TGTGCCAGCAGTTCACAGGGGGCCGGGTACACTGAAGCTTTCTTT
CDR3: CASSSQGAGYTEAFF

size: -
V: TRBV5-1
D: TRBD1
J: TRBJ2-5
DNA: TGCGCCAGCAGCTTTACGACAGGGGCGCAAGAGACCCAGTACTTC
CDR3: CASSFTTGAQETQYF

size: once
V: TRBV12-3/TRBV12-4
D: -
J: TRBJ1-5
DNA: TGTGCCAGCGGGACATATAGCAATCAGCCCCAGCATTTT
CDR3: CASGTYSNQPQHF

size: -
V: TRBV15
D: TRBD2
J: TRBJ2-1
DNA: TGTGCCACCAGCAGGACTAGCGGGGGGCACAATGAGCAGTTCTTC
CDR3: CATSRTSGGHNEQFF

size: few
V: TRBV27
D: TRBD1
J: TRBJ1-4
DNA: TGTGCCAGCAGTACTAACAGGGGGAGTAATGAAAAACTGTTTTTT
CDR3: CASSTNRGSNEKLFF

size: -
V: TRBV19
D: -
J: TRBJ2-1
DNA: TGTGCCAGTAGTGATCCCCGTGGACAATCTTCCAATGAGCAGTTCTTC
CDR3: CASSDPRGQSSNEQFF

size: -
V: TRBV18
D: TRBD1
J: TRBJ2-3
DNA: TGTGCCAGCTCACCGACAGGGTCGGATACGCAGTATTTT
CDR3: CASSPTGSDTQYF

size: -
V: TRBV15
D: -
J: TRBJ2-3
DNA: TGTGCCATCCGGGGGGCGGGGGATACGCAGTATTTT
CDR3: CAIRGAGDTQYF

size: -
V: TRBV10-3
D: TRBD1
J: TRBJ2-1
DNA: TGTGCCATCAGTGGGAGGACAGGAACGGAGGTGAGCAATGAGCAGTTCTTC
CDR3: CAISGRTGTEVSNEQFF

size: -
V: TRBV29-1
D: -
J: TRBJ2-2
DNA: TGCAGCGTTCGCGGCGCAACCAGTCAGAACACCGGGGAGCTGTTTTTT
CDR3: CSVRGATSQNTGELFF

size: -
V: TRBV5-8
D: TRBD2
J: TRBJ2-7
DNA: TGTGCCAGCACCCGGGGGGTGGGGGAGAACGAGCAGTACTTC
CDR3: CASTRGVGENEQYF

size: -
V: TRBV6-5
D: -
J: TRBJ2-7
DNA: TGTGCCAGCACCTCAGGGTTGTCCGAGCAGTACTTC
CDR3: CASTSGLSEQYF

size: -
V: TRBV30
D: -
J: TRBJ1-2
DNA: TGTGCCTGGAGTTTATCCAACAGGGTTGGCTACACCTTC
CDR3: CAWSLSNRVGYTF

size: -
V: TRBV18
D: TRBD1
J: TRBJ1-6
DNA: TGTGCCAGCTCACTCTCAGACAGGGTTTATGGTTCACCCCTCCACTTT
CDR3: CASSLSDRVYGSPLHF

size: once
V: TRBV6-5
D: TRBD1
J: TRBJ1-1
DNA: TGTGCCAGCAGTTTGACAGGGCGGTACGCTTTCTTT
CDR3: CASSLTGRYAFF

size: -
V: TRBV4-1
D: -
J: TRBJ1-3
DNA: TGCGCCAGCAGCCCTTCAGGGAAGATAGCCTCTGGAAACACCATATATTTT
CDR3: CASSPSGKIASGNTIYF